A selection of T cell receptor beta chains follows, all from one sample in a study of blood T cells in healthy people across ages. TCRdb ran MiXCR on the 5' RACE reads and lists one entry per CDR3 protein. Of about 810,000 distinct CDR3 sequences listed, 35% to 40% are singletons. Sequenced input: blood. Receptors were obtained from a man aged 18-30 years in good health. CDR3s include the opening cysteine and the closing phenylalanine or tryptophan. D genes are given only for firm matches. Not all rows give a size; the values are once, few, many and, for expanded clones, a class.

v_gene	j_gene	abundance	d_gene	CDR3aa	CDR3nt
TRBV7-2	TRBJ2-1	-	-	CASTLDSSSYNEQFF	TGTGCCAGCACTTTGGATTCCAGCTCCTACAATGAGCAGTTCTTC
TRBV25-1	TRBJ1-2	few	-	CASSGGSGTRTRGYTF	TGTGCCAGCAGTGGAGGGTCCGGGACCCGGACGCGTGGCTACACCTTC
TRBV6-2/TRBV6-3	TRBJ1-2	few	-	CASSYPVVTLEQSFSNYGYTF	TGTGCCAGCAGTTACCCTGTTGTAACTCTTGAGCAGAGTTTCTCTAACTATGGCTACACCTTC
TRBV27	TRBJ1-5	few	-	CASSSGQGGRQPQHF	TGTGCCAGCAGTTCTGGGCAGGGAGGAAGACAGCCCCAGCATTTT
TRBV21-1	TRBJ2-7	-	-	CASNKTGQYEQYF	TGTGCCAGCAATAAGACGGGACAATACGAGCAGTACTTC
TRBV18	TRBJ2-1	few	-	CASSAGVGSSYNEQFF	TGTGCCAGCTCCGCTGGGGTCGGCAGCTCCTACAATGAGCAGTTCTTC
TRBV6-6	TRBJ1-2	many	-	CASSYLTGTLENYGYTF	TGTGCCAGCAGTTACTTGACAGGAACCCTAGAGAACTATGGCTACACCTTC
TRBV2	TRBJ2-3	-	TRBD2	CASSVRSGGRTDTQYF	TGTGCCAGCAGTGTACGTAGCGGGGGCCGCACAGATACGCAGTATTTT
TRBV12-3/TRBV12-4	TRBJ1-2	few	TRBD1	CASSYDRGRDYGYTF	TGTGCCAGCAGTTACGACAGGGGGCGAGACTATGGCTACACCTTC
TRBV20-1	TRBJ1-6	once	TRBD1	CSARDRVPPLHF	TGCAGTGCGCGGGACAGGGTGCCACCCCTCCACTTT
TRBV6-5	TRBJ2-1	-	-	CASRSTGLPYNEQFF	TGTGCCAGCAGGTCAACAGGGCTCCCCTACAATGAGCAGTTCTTC
TRBV5-1	TRBJ2-1	-	TRBD2	CASSTTGTSASYNEQFF	TGCGCCAGCAGCACAACCGGGACTAGCGCATCCTACAATGAGCAGTTCTTC
TRBV4-2	TRBJ2-3	many	-	CASSPLWVDRSPDTQYF	TGTGCCAGCAGCCCACTCTGGGTGGACAGATCTCCAGATACGCAGTATTTT
TRBV5-4	TRBJ2-1	-	TRBD2	CASSVKSGADNEQFF	TGTGCCAGCAGCGTTAAAAGCGGGGCTGACAATGAGCAGTTCTTC
TRBV6-6	TRBJ1-2	-	-	CASSYSDPNYGYTF	TGTGCCAGCAGTTACTCCGATCCGAACTATGGCTACACCTTC
TRBV7-9	TRBJ1-4	-	TRBD1	CASSSGQATNEKLFF	TGTGCCAGCAGCAGCGGACAGGCAACTAATGAAAAACTGTTTTTT
TRBV18	TRBJ2-5	-	-	CASSPDQGGQAEETQYF	TGTGCCAGCTCACCGGACCAAGGCGGCCAAGCGGAAGAGACCCAGTACTTC
TRBV7-8	TRBJ2-1	-	-	CASSLVGETQFF	TGTGCCAGCAGCTTAGTGGGAGAGACCCAGTTCTTC
TRBV27	TRBJ1-1	few	-	CASSLSRKIPEAFF	TGTGCCAGCAGTTTATCCCGAAAGATACCTGAAGCTTTCTTT
TRBV5-1	TRBJ2-5	few	TRBD2	CASSHRTSSQETQYF	TGCGCCAGCAGCCACAGGACTAGCTCACAAGAGACCCAGTACTTC
TRBV7-2	TRBJ1-4	few	-	CASSLRTAPNEKLFF	TGTGCCAGCAGCTTAAGGACGGCCCCTAATGAAAAACTGTTTTTT
TRBV7-2	TRBJ2-1	-	-	CASSLGERGSSYNEQFF	TGTGCCAGCAGCTTAGGAGAGAGGGGGAGCTCCTACAATGAGCAGTTCTTC
TRBV6-6	TRBJ2-3	-	-	CVSSYADTQYF	TGTGTCAGCAGTTACGCGGATACGCAGTATTTT
TRBV7-2	TRBJ2-4	-	-	CASSLVYRAKNIQYF	TGTGCCAGCAGCTTAGTCTACAGGGCCAAAAACATTCAGTACTTC
TRBV2	TRBJ1-4	few	-	CASSEVGRENEKLFF	TGTGCCAGCAGTGAAGTGGGCAGGGAGAATGAAAAACTGTTTTTT
TRBV7-9	TRBJ1-2	many	-	CASSSGENYGYTF	TGTGCCAGCAGCAGCGGGGAGAACTATGGCTACACCTTC
TRBV6-2/TRBV6-3	TRBJ2-1	few	TRBD2	CASSYGRGSNEQFF	TGTGCCAGCAGTTACGGTCGCGGGAGCAATGAGCAGTTCTTC
TRBV12-3/TRBV12-4	TRBJ2-5	few	-	CASSLKQQETQYF	TGTGCCAGCAGTTTAAAACAGCAGGAGACCCAGTACTTC
TRBV5-1	TRBJ2-1	few	TRBD2	CASSLAILAGGIDNEQFF	TGCGCCAGCAGCTTGGCGATACTAGCGGGGGGGATAGACAATGAGCAGTTCTTC
TRBV29-1	TRBJ2-1	many	TRBD1	CSAWGQGFNNEQFF	TGCAGCGCCTGGGGACAGGGCTTTAACAATGAGCAGTTCTTC
TRBV7-2	TRBJ2-4	-	-	CASSLYLAAKNIQYF	TGTGCCAGCAGCTTATATCTCGCCGCCAAAAACATTCAGTACTTC
TRBV28	TRBJ1-2	few	-	CASSQQGLYYGYTF	TGTGCCAGCAGCCAGCAGGGGCTTTACTATGGCTACACCTTC
TRBV19	TRBJ2-3	-	-	CASSIGGGRDTQYF	TGTGCCAGTAGTATAGGTGGGGGGAGAGATACGCAGTATTTT
TRBV20-1	TRBJ2-7	few	-	CSAREQRVSSYEQYF	TGCAGTGCTAGAGAGCAGAGGGTCTCCTCCTACGAGCAGTACTTC
TRBV12-3/TRBV12-4	TRBJ1-5	many	-	CASSLGGGNQPQHF	TGTGCCAGCAGCTTAGGGGGGGGAAACCAGCCCCAGCATTTT
TRBV3-1	TRBJ2-3	-	TRBD2	CASSHGLAGDTQYF	TGTGCCAGCAGCCATGGACTAGCAGGGGATACGCAGTATTTT
TRBV14	TRBJ2-2	-	TRBD2	CASSQEGGTGELFF	TGTGCCAGCAGCCAAGAGGGGGGGACCGGGGAGCTGTTTTTT
TRBV29-1	TRBJ1-5	many	-	CSPTGASNQPQHF	TGCAGCCCGACGGGGGCTAGTAATCAGCCCCAGCATTTT
TRBV18	TRBJ2-1	-	-	CASSPGVHEQFF	TGTGCCAGCTCACCAGGAGTGCATGAGCAGTTCTTC
TRBV20-1	TRBJ2-2	-	-	CSPRTVATGELFF	TGCAGTCCACGAACGGTGGCCACCGGGGAGCTGTTTTTT
TRBV5-1	TRBJ2-5	once	-	CASSFRTGPGAGETQYF	TGCGCCAGCAGCTTCCGCACGGGACCGGGGGCAGGAGAGACCCAGTACTTC
TRBV9	TRBJ2-4	-	-	CAGSGTANKNIQYF	TGTGCCGGCAGCGGGACAGCCAACAAAAACATTCAGTACTTC
TRBV2	TRBJ1-1	-	-	CASSVGVGNTEAFF	TGTGCCAGCAGTGTGGGTGTGGGGAACACTGAAGCTTTCTTT
TRBV20-1	TRBJ1-5	-	-	CSARVFSNQPQHF	TGCAGTGCTAGGGTATTTAGCAATCAGCCCCAGCATTTT
TRBV20-1	TRBJ2-5	many	-	CSVRFRETQYF	TGCAGTGTACGATTCCGAGAGACCCAGTACTTC
TRBV6-2/TRBV6-3	TRBJ1-1	-	-	CASSYSTPNTEAFF	TGTGCCAGCAGTTACTCTACACCGAACACTGAAGCTTTCTTT
TRBV5-1	TRBJ2-1	-	TRBD2	CATREGLAGSDEQFF	TGCGCCACCAGGGAGGGACTAGCGGGATCTGATGAGCAGTTCTTC
TRBV27	TRBJ2-7	-	TRBD1	CASSLSLRDRVRNEQYF	TGTGCCAGCAGTTTATCCCTCCGGGACAGGGTTCGCAATGAGCAGTACTTC
TRBV30	TRBJ1-1	-	-	CAWNPDLGTEAFF	TGTGCCTGGAATCCCGATTTGGGGACTGAAGCTTTCTTT
TRBV12-3/TRBV12-4	TRBJ2-1	few	TRBD1	CASSPRTGPSPFDNEQFF	TGTGCCAGCAGTCCTCGGACAGGACCCTCACCTTTCGACAATGAGCAGTTCTTC
TRBV5-1	TRBJ2-1	-	TRBD2	CASSSVRSGVNEQFF	TGCGCCAGCAGCTCCGTTCGTAGCGGGGTTAATGAGCAGTTCTTC
TRBV29-1	TRBJ2-7	-	-	CSEIYRRFSYEQYF	TGCAGCGAGATTTACAGGAGATTCTCCTACGAGCAGTACTTC
TRBV29-1	TRBJ2-1	many	-	CSVGRLYNEQFF	TGCAGCGTTGGGAGACTGTACAATGAGCAGTTCTTC
TRBV7-2	TRBJ1-2	-	-	CASSLTQPTSNYGYTF	TGTGCCAGCAGCTTAACGCAGCCAACGTCAAACTATGGCTACACCTTC
TRBV9	TRBJ1-5	few	-	CASSDGQINQPQHF	TGTGCCAGCAGCGATGGACAGATCAATCAGCCCCAGCATTTT
TRBV14	TRBJ2-7	-	-	CASSPKSSYEQYF	TGTGCCAGCAGCCCGAAGAGCTCCTACGAGCAGTACTTC
TRBV6-2/TRBV6-3	TRBJ1-1	few	-	CASSYSRNGEAFF	TGTGCCAGCAGTTACTCCAGGAATGGTGAAGCTTTCTTT
TRBV28	TRBJ2-5	few	-	CASSLTALPSGTQYF	TGTGCCAGCAGCTTGACAGCGCTTCCCTCTGGGACCCAGTACTTC
TRBV7-2	TRBJ1-6	few	-	CASSWSPSPLHF	TGTGCCAGCAGCTGGTCTCCGTCACCCCTCCACTTT
TRBV20-1	TRBJ1-2	few	TRBD1	CSARGGDRGLTNYGYTF	TGCAGTGCTAGGGGGGGGGACAGGGGGCTCACTAACTATGGCTACACCTTC